These 6 T cell receptor beta chains were all obtained from the same sample, sequenced in a study of shared clonotypes between healthy human individuals. TCRdb keeps only in-frame clones here, not all; method: immunoSEQ multiplex PCR. The table includes some 790,000 clones, approximately 72% detected once. The source material was memory CD4+ T cells sorted from blood. The subset was: CD45RA-negative fraction. These receptor sequences come from a woman in her 30s in good health.

Regarding this clone: Other DNA variants within this sample encode the same CDR3. V usage is TRBV7-2 and J usage is TRBJ2-7; 10 positions agree with TRBD2. Germline V gene lookup returns CDR1 SGHTA and CDR2 FQGNSA. With V trimmed by 5 bases and J by 0 bases, 4 bases remained unmatched. This CDR3 is built from 15 residues. CDR3 DNA: TGTGCCAGCAGCCTACTAGCGGGGAGCTCCTACGAGCAGTACTTC. This gives the protein CASSLLAGSSYEQYF.

V and J are TRBV12-5 and TRBJ2-5; D is unresolved. V lost 3 bases and J 5 bases, leaving 7 bases between the germline ends. Germline CDR1 and CDR2: LGHNT and FRNRAP. The CDR3 extends over 12 amino acids. CDR3 DNA: TGTGCTAGTGGTTTAGAATCTGAGACCCAGTACTTC. This translates into CASGLESETQYF. The complete variable domain, with remaining parts taken from reference TRBV12-5 and TRBJ2-5, reads DARVTQTPRHKVTEMGQEVTMRCQPILGHNTVFWYRQTMMQGLELLAYFRNRAPLDDSGMPKDRFSAEMPDATLATLKIQPSEPRDSAVYFCASGLESETQYFGPGTRLLVL.

V usage is TRBV9 and J usage is TRBJ1-2; maybe TRBD1 (6 bases). Trimming took off 4 bases at V and 3 bases at J, with 16 bases between the two ends. Germline loops: CDR1 SGDLS, CDR2 YYNGEE. CDR3 length equals 15 residues. CDR3 loop: CASSSPGQSYYGYTF. CDR3 in DNA: TGTGCCAGCAGCTCCCCCGGACAGAGTTACTATGGCTACACCTTC.

This clone has more than one count but fewer than ten. This chain joins TRBV6-1 and TRBJ1-2; TRBD1 agrees at 7 bases. Germline trimming cut 1 base from V and 11 bases from J; bases unmatched to any gene: 7. The CDR3 extends over 13 amino acids. Germline V CDR1 and CDR2: MNHNS, SASEGT. The CDR3 region is CASSEGYRGRYTF. CDR3 nucleotides: TGTGCCAGCAGTGAAGGATATAGGGGGCGATACACCTTC.

The chain is built from TRBV30 and TRBJ2-5; D gene ambiguous. With 0 bases removed from V and 1 base from J, the gap between germline ends came to 12 bases. The germline V gene encodes CDR1 GTSNPN and CDR2 SVGIG (reference sequence). The CDR3 totals 15 residues. The CDR3 here is CAWSVPGSSQETQYF. CDR3 nucleotide sequence: TGTGCCTGGAGTGTACCCGGAAGTAGCCAAGAGACCCAGTACTTC. Full variable domain (rest looked up from reference TRBV30 and TRBJ2-5): SQTIHQWPATLVQPVGSPLSLECTVEGTSNPNLYWYRQAAGRGLQLLFYSVGIGQISSEVPQNLSASRPQDRQFILSSKKLLLSDSGFYLCAWSVPGSSQETQYFGPGTRLLVL.

This chain joins TRBV19 and TRBJ2-4; TRBD1 matches 12 bases. V shed 7 bases and J 7 bases; nucleotides not matched to a gene: 5. Germline-derived CDR1 and CDR2 are LNHDA and SQIVND (reference sequence). The CDR3 length is 14 residues. Here the CDR3 reads CASTVGQGANIQYF. The DNA of the CDR3 is TGTGCCAGTACCGTGGGACAGGGGGCGAACATTCAGTACTTC. The whole variable domain, remainder taken from reference TRBV19 and TRBJ2-4, is DGGITQSPKYLFRKEGQNVTLSCEQNLNHDAMYWYRQDPGQGLRLIYYSQIVNDFQKGDIAEGYSVSREKKESFPLTVTSAQKNPTAFYLCASTVGQGANIQYFGAGTRLSVL.